Following are 10 T cell receptor beta chains from one sample sequenced in a study of memory CD4+ T cells and cytomegalovirus serostatus. The sort gate was single viable CD3+CD4+CD8-CD45RO+ cells for memory CD4+ T cells. TCRdb keeps only in-frame clones here, not all; method: immunoSEQ multiplex PCR. The profile shows over 50,000 clones, around 83% of them singletons. The sequencing input was memory CD4+ T cells from blood. The receptor set was obtained from an adult in good health and CMV-seronegative.

The V and J genes are TRBV6-4 and TRBJ2-3; D may be TRBD1 (6 bases). Trimming cost V 2 bases and J 1 base, with 10 bases left between them. CDR1 is MRHNA and CDR2 is SNTAGT in the germline V gene. CDR3 size: 15 residues. CDR3 protein: CASSDEPGGTDTQYF. Written as DNA, the CDR3 is TGTGCCAGCAGTGACGAACCAGGGGGCACAGATACGCAGTATTTT.

The V call is TRBV4-1, the J call TRBJ2-4; no clear D gene. The CDR3 is 19 amino acids. V was trimmed by 4 bases and J by 3 bases, leaving 25 bases between them. Germline CDR1 is MGHRA and CDR2 is YSYEKL. The CDR3 spells CASSPGLARSKVGKNIQYF. In nucleotides, the CDR3 is TGCGCCAGCAGCCCCGGGCTTGCAAGGTCGAAAGTGGGCAAAAACATTCAGTACTTC.

This chain joins TRBV7-9 and TRBJ2-5; D call uncertain. Germline V CDR1 and CDR2: SEHNR, FQNEAQ (reference sequence). This CDR3 is 13 amino acids long. V was cut by 3 bases and J by 4 bases, with 9 bases left in between. CDR3 in DNA: TGTGCCAGCAGCTTTGCCGTGAGAGAGACCCAGTACTTC. It specifies CASSFAVRETQYF.

This clone showed up just once. This rearrangement joins TRBV5-1 to TRBJ2-1, with TRBD2 matching 11 bases. Germline V lookup: CDR1 SGHRS, CDR2 YFSETQ. This CDR3 has 15 residues. The trim removed 4 bases at V and 3 bases at J, leaving 3 bases unmatched. The CDR3 loop reads CASSGSGGDYNEQFF. CDR3 in DNA: TGCGCCAGCAGCGGTAGCGGGGGGGACTACAATGAGCAGTTCTTC.

The rearrangement uses TRBV4-1 and TRBJ2-1, with D uncertain. The CDR3 covers 16 residues. Germline assignment: CDR1 MGHRA and CDR2 YSYEKL. V dropped 1 base and J dropped 6 bases, with 16 bases sitting between them. The CDR3 region has the DNA TGCGCCAGCAGCCAAGGACGGTTAGGATCCGCCAATGAGCAGTTCTTC. Protein sequence: CASSQGRLGSANEQFF.

This sequence joins TRBV30 and TRBJ2-7; TRBD1 aligns across 9 bases. CDR3 size: 13 residues. J was trimmed by 4 bases and V by 4 bases; bases with no gene match: 5. Germline V CDR1 and CDR2: GTSNPN, SVGIG (reference sequence). As DNA, the CDR3 is TGTGCCTGGAATGTGGACAGGGGATACGAGCAGTACTTC. Translating gives CAWNVDRGYEQYF.

This clone was found once. The chain carries TRBV2 and TRBJ2-1; 9 nucleotides agree with TRBD1. V shed 6 bases and J 6 bases; nucleotides not matched to a gene: 9. Germline V gene lookup returns CDR1 SNHLY and CDR2 FYNNEI. This CDR3 contains 15 residues. The CDR3 DNA reads as TGTGCCAGCAGACCCCGGGACAGGGTCGGCAATGAGCAGTTCTTC. It translates to CASRPRDRVGNEQFF.

The genes are TRBV7-9 and TRBJ1-1; D is unclear. Germline V gives CDR1 SEHNR, CDR2 FQNEAQ (reference sequence). CDR3 length: 13 amino acids. Between the trimmed V and J ends, which lost 7 bases and 0 bases, there was a span of 9 bases. The CDR3 protein is CASNRLVNTEAFF. The CDR3 nucleotides read TGTGCCAGCAACCGGCTGGTGAACACTGAAGCTTTCTTT.

The sample holds one count of this clone. The chain carries TRBV19 and TRBJ1-2; 10 bases are a match to TRBD1. V lost 4 bases to trimming and J lost 8 bases; unmatched junction nucleotides: 4. The CDR3 has 13 residues. CDR1 and CDR2 (germline): LNHDA, SQIVND (reference sequence). The CDR3 nucleotides are TGTGCCAGTAGTAACGGACAGGGGGAGGGCTACACCTTC. Its protein product is CASSNGQGEGYTF.

The rearrangement links TRBV29-1 to TRBJ1-2; D is unresolved. The germline CDR1 and CDR2 sequences are SQVTM and ANQGSEA. Trimming removed 4 bases at V and 0 bases at J, with 9 bases between. The CDR3 covers 13 residues. The CDR3 is CSVVGTANYGYTF. The CDR3 DNA sequence: TGCAGCGTTGTTGGCACAGCTAACTATGGCTACACCTTC.